Below, 32 T cell receptor beta chains from the same sample are listed, as sequenced in a study of CXCR3-negative and CXCR3-positive naive CD8 T cells. Preparation of TRB cDNA libraries relied on 5' RACE carrying UMI labels. Following a re-call of the 5' RACE reads, TCRdb has one entry per CDR3 protein and lacks DNA. The sample features 35,000 to 45,000 distinct CDR3 sequences, with around 2% in its top ten. Sequences were obtained from naive CXCR3- CD8+ T cells from blood. Subset denoted: CD45RO-CCR7+CD27+CD95- naive CD8+ T cells lacking CXCR3 (TNR3-). The receptors shown here come from a human donor in good health. Some clones in this sample may be carry-over from other donors' samples.

V gene TRBV6-2 or TRBV6-3 combines with J gene TRBJ1-5; the D gene TCRdb calls, TRBD1, cannot be checked with no DNA. The CDR3 has 17 amino acids. CDR1 and CDR2 from the germline V gene are MNHEY and SVGEGT. The CDR3 sequence is CASSYLFWTGENQPQHF.

The chain has TRBV15 and TRBJ2-1; TCRdb returns TRBD2, unconfirmable since there is no DNA. In germline, CDR1 is LNHNV, CDR2 YYDKDF (reference sequence). This CDR3 region has 13 residues. The CDR3 spells CATSTLGSDEQFF.

The V gene is TRBV28, the J gene TRBJ2-7; TCRdb proposes TRBD1, but this gene call is untestable without DNA. The germline V gene has CDR1 MDHEN and CDR2 SYDVKM. The CDR3 is made up of 12 amino acids. The CDR3 region is CASSRTVYEQYF.

The chain employs TRBV4-3 and TRBJ2-1; TCRdb designates TRBD2, a call that cannot be tested without DNA. The CDR3 has 16 amino acids. Germline CDR1 reads LGHNA; CDR2 reads YSLEER. The CDR3 reads CASSQDMLGPYNEQFF.

The chain uses TRBV7-6 and TRBJ1-6; no DNA is available, so the TRBD1 call from TCRdb remains unchecked. CDR3 length equals 20 residues. The germline V gene encodes CDR1 SGHVS and CDR2 FNYEAQ. The CDR3 loop is CASSLRGRDPHNSYNSPLHF.

The chain employs TRBV6-6 and TRBJ2-1. Per germline, CDR1 MNHNY and CDR2 SVGAGI (reference sequence). The CDR3 has 12 residues. The chain's CDR3 is CASSYDPNEQFF.

V and J are TRBV27 and TRBJ1-1; TCRdb picks TRBD1, but there is no DNA to check that call. The CDR3 runs to 17 residues. CDR1 and CDR2 (germline): MNHEY, SMNVEV (reference sequence). CDR3: CASSSRQGGMGDTEAFF.

The chain employs TRBV9 and TRBJ2-2. CDR1 and CDR2 from the germline V gene are SGDLS and YYNGEE. This CDR3 has 16 residues. The CDR3 sequence is CASSGLARENTGELFF.

The rearrangement uses TRBV27 and TRBJ2-5; TCRdb names TRBD1, which stays unverified in the absence of DNA. The CDR3 is made up of 14 amino acids. In germline, CDR1 is MNHEY, CDR2 SMNVEV (reference sequence). CDR3 region: CASSYQGVGETQYF.

The V gene is TRBV29-1, the J gene TRBJ2-1; with no DNA, the TCRdb D assignment of TRBD2 cannot be verified. The CDR3 contains 15 residues. Germline CDR1 is SQVTM and CDR2 is ANQGSEA. CDR3 residues: CSVDLTSGRAKVGFF.

This chain links TRBV5-1 with TRBJ1-6. Germline CDR1 is SGHRS and CDR2 is YFSETQ. CDR3 length equals 12 residues. CDR3 loop: CASSSGASPLHF.

The chain uses TRBV25-1 and TRBJ2-7; no DNA is available, so the TRBD1 call from TCRdb remains unchecked. This CDR3 region has 14 residues. Germline CDR1 is MGHDK and CDR2 is SYGVNS. CDR3 region: CASSEASGSYEQYF.

This rearrangement joins TRBV7-3 to TRBJ2-3. The CDR3 covers 13 residues. Germline V lookup: CDR1 SGHTA, CDR2 FQGTGA. The CDR3 loop is CASSTLNTDTQYF.

This chain links TRBV4-2 with TRBJ1-1. Per the germline V gene, CDR1 is LGHNA and CDR2 is YNFKEQ. The CDR3 is made up of 16 amino acids. The CDR3 region is CASSQDTYTAMAEAFF.

The chain joins TRBV7-9 to TRBJ2-1. Germline CDR1 SEHNR, CDR2 FQNEAQ (reference sequence). The CDR3 length is 12 residues. CDR3 in amino acids: CASSLGYNEQFF.

The chain recombines TRBV5-5 with TRBJ2-1; TCRdb's assignment of TRBD2 cannot be checked, as there is no DNA. The CDR3 runs to 13 residues. Germline CDR1 and CDR2: SGHKS and YYEKEE (reference sequence). CDR3 protein: CASSLLAGGLQFF.

V and J are TRBV29-1 and TRBJ2-3. The germline CDR1 and CDR2 sequences are SQVTM and ANQGSEA. CDR3 length equals 14 residues. The CDR3 loop reads CSVEDLADTDTQYF.

The rearrangement joins TRBV13 to TRBJ1-5. This CDR3 spans 12 amino acids. Germline loops: CDR1 PRHDT, CDR2 FYEKMQ (reference sequence). CDR3 sequence: CASSLGFQPQHF.

The chain joins TRBV12-5 to TRBJ2-7; TCRdb proposes TRBD1, but this gene call is untestable without DNA. Germline loops: CDR1 LGHNT, CDR2 FRNRAP. The CDR3 consists of 15 residues. The CDR3 reads CASGKPGEGTYEQYF.

The chain has TRBV7-2 and TRBJ2-7; TCRdb picks TRBD1, but there is no DNA to check that call. Germline CDR1 reads SGHTA; CDR2 reads FQGNSA. CDR3 length equals 14 residues. CDR3 sequence: CASSLAFGGGEQYF.

The rearrangement links TRBV6-5 to TRBJ1-1; without DNA, the TCRdb call of TRBD1 cannot be checked. Germline assignment: CDR1 MNHEY and CDR2 SVGAGI. CDR3 length: 16 amino acids. The CDR3: CASSFPSDREGTEAFF.

This chain links TRBV4-2 with TRBJ1-5; the D call from TCRdb, TRBD1, cannot be confirmed without DNA. This CDR3 has 16 residues. Germline V gene sequence: CDR1 LGHNA, CDR2 YNFKEQ. CDR3 sequence reads: CASSLRAGGGNQPQHF.

The chain has TRBV7-9 and TRBJ2-7; as DNA is missing, the TRBD1 call by TCRdb cannot be tested. Germline V CDR1 and CDR2: SEHNR, FQNEAQ (reference sequence). The CDR3 spans 14 residues. CDR3 protein: CASSSLADSYEQYF.

The rearrangement joins TRBV29-1 to TRBJ2-7; lacking DNA, the TRBD1 call made by TCRdb goes unchecked. This CDR3 contains 13 residues. Germline V gene sequence: CDR1 SQVTM, CDR2 ANQGSEA. CDR3 sequence: CSARTGAAYEQYF.

The V call is TRBV29-1, the J call TRBJ2-2; TCRdb outputs TRBD1, but without DNA this stays unchecked. Germline V gene data show CDR1 as SQVTM and CDR2 as ANQGSEA. The CDR3 runs to 15 residues. The CDR3 here is CSVYPGTGGTGELFF.

This chain uses TRBV27 with TRBJ1-5; checking the TCRdb D call of TRBD1 is not possible without DNA. CDR1 is MNHEY, CDR2 SMNVEV, per germline (reference sequence). The CDR3 runs 14 residues. CDR3 residues: CASSLRDTRQPQHF.

This rearrangement joins TRBV14 to TRBJ2-1; without DNA, the TCRdb call of TRBD1 cannot be checked. Germline CDR1 SGHDN, CDR2 FVKESK. The CDR3 sequence is 15 residues long. The CDR3 region is CASSQVTGGINEQFF.

This chain uses TRBV6-6 with TRBJ2-3; TCRdb gives TRBD1 as the D gene, but with no DNA this cannot be confirmed. Germline V CDR1 and CDR2: MNHNY, SVGAGI (reference sequence). CDR3 size: 15 residues. The chain's CDR3 is CASRRVGGTTDTQYF.

The rearrangement links TRBV9 to TRBJ2-1; the D call of TRBD1 rests on TCRdb alone, since no DNA is present to check it. The germline V gene has CDR1 SGDLS and CDR2 YYNGEE. This CDR3 region has 15 residues. The chain's CDR3 is CASARGLGSDNEQFF.

The rearrangement joins TRBV29-1 to TRBJ2-2. CDR1 SQVTM and CDR2 ANQGSEA come from the germline V gene. The CDR3 totals 14 residues. CDR3 amino acids: CSAPVRANTGELFF.

The V and J genes are TRBV18 and TRBJ1-1. CDR1 and CDR2 (germline): KGHSH, LQKENI. This CDR3 has 11 amino acids. This CDR3 reads CATLRGTEAFF.

The gene calls are TRBV28 and TRBJ2-7; absent DNA, TCRdb's TRBD1 call cannot be checked. The CDR3 spans 15 residues. Germline CDR1 is MDHEN and CDR2 is SYDVKM. The chain's CDR3 is CASSSSGGLGSEQYF.